These T cell receptor beta chains were read from a single sample in a study of blood T cells in healthy people across ages. Each CDR3 protein gets one entry after TCRdb re-called the 5' RACE reads with MiXCR. This repertoire shows about 1.5 million distinct CDR3 sequences, roughly 43% found once; its top ten account for more than 4%. The sample consisted of blood. All receptors come from a woman aged 18-29 years in good health. Both conserved end residues are part of each CDR3. The D gene is left open where the match is weak. Part of the rows lack a size; the others show once, few, many or a class for expanded clones.

clone size	CDR3 length	V gene	D gene	J gene	CDR3 protein	CDR3 DNA
-	15	TRBV19	-	TRBJ2-1	CASSPSDNSYNEQFF	TGTGCCAGTAGTCCATCGGACAACTCCTACAATGAGCAGTTCTTC
-	13	TRBV2	-	TRBJ2-7	CASSSTLSYEQYF	TGTGCCAGCAGCTCGACTCTTTCCTACGAGCAGTACTTC
-	12	TRBV20-1	-	TRBJ1-2	CSAQDGVYGYTF	TGCAGTGCCCAGGACGGCGTCTATGGCTACACCTTC
few	17	TRBV20-1	-	TRBJ2-7	CSATGYVGGRSSYEQYF	TGCAGTGCTACGGGGTATGTGGGGGGCCGAAGCTCCTACGAGCAGTACTTC
-	17	TRBV4-3	-	TRBJ2-7	CASSPGRSGGRTYEHYF	TGCGCCAGCAGCCCAGGGCGCTCTGGGGGCCGCACCTACGAGCATTACTTC
few	15	TRBV27	-	TRBJ2-1	CASTWSSLNYNEQFF	TGTGCCAGCACCTGGAGCAGCCTCAACTACAATGAGCAGTTCTTC
few	16	TRBV5-1	-	TRBJ2-7	CASSLISSGPFYEQYF	TGCGCCAGCAGCTTGATTTCCAGCGGACCCTTCTACGAGCAGTACTTC
-	13	TRBV5-1	-	TRBJ1-4	CASSSDSREKLFF	TGCGCCAGCAGCTCGGACAGCCGGGAAAAACTGTTTTTT
-	13	TRBV20-1	-	TRBJ2-7	CSASRDISYEQYF	TGCAGTGCTAGTCGGGACATCTCCTACGAGCAGTACTTC
few	16	TRBV20-1	-	TRBJ2-1	CSARDFLAVSYNEQFF	TGCAGTGCTAGAGATTTCTTGGCAGTATCCTACAATGAGCAGTTCTTC
-	17	TRBV7-3	TRBD2	TRBJ2-1	CASSLKSGGRPYGEQFF	TGTGCCAGCAGCTTAAAGTCGGGCGGGAGGCCGTACGGTGAGCAGTTCTTC
few	11	TRBV10-3	-	TRBJ1-5	CAAGVRDPQHF	TGTGCCGCGGGGGTGCGGGATCCCCAGCATTTT
few	14	TRBV11-2	-	TRBJ1-2	CASSAQGVRYGYTF	TGTGCCAGCAGCGCCCAGGGTGTGCGGTATGGCTACACCTTC